The source of this TCR beta chain is a study of shared clonotypes between healthy human individuals. Study-wide findings and caveats: Non-shared clonotypes displayed generation probabilities falling below those of clonotypes present in all four donors. Of the naive CD4 clonotypes, about 5% were shared across a handful of donors.

Clones were read by immunoSEQ multiplex PCR, and TCRdb kept only the in-frame ones, dropping some. The sample includes about 1.4 million clones, roughly 95% of them seen just once. V trimming: 0 bases; J trimming: 9 bases; junction bases outside the gene matches: 8. CDR3 length: 16 amino acids. Germline V lookup: CDR1 MNHEY, CDR2 SVGAGI. A remark on this clone: Its antigen is still unknown.

This sequence originates from a man aged 30 to 45 in good health. The chain links TRBV6-5 to TRBJ2-1; TRBD2 aligns across 10 bases. The sequencing sample was made of naive CD4+ T cells sorted from blood. The subset was: CD45RA+ positively selected. The CDR3 sequence is CASSYSSLAGVLEQFF. Written as DNA, the CDR3 is TGTGCCAGCAGTTACTCGTCCCTAGCGGGAGTTCTTGAGCAGTTCTTC.